This T cell receptor beta chain was recorded in a study of T cells in Graves' hyperthyroidism and ophthalmopathy. Concerning this clonotype: Its antigen is still unknown.

Authors of the study amplified TCR beta CDR3 regions from RNA transcripts. HTBI primers were used for first-round RT-PCR of the TCR CDR3. One entry per CDR3 protein, called by TCRdb with MiXCR from the multiplex PCR reads. The table lists about 770,000 distinct CDR3 sequences, 18% of them singletons. The CDR3 has 14 amino acids. V was clipped by 2 bases and J by 0 bases, with 7 bases between them. The germline CDR1 and CDR2 sequences are SEHNR and FQNEAQ (reference sequence). Diagnoses used clinical symptoms, serum thyroxine and TRAb, thyroid ultrasound and orbital computed tomography. Blood was sampled at initial diagnosis of hyperthyroidism, prior to onset of any ophthalmopathy symptoms. Findings and caveats of the study: The model predicted ophthalmopathy a median about 6.6 months before onset.

The sequenced sample was blood. The rearrangement links TRBV7-9 to TRBJ1-2, with unresolved D. The TCR was taken from a woman in her forties or fifties with Graves' hyperthyroidism that later progressed to Graves' ophthalmopathy. The CDR3 here is CASSLSESNYGYTF. The CDR3 region has the DNA TGTGCCAGCAGCTTAAGCGAATCTAACTATGGCTACACCTTC.